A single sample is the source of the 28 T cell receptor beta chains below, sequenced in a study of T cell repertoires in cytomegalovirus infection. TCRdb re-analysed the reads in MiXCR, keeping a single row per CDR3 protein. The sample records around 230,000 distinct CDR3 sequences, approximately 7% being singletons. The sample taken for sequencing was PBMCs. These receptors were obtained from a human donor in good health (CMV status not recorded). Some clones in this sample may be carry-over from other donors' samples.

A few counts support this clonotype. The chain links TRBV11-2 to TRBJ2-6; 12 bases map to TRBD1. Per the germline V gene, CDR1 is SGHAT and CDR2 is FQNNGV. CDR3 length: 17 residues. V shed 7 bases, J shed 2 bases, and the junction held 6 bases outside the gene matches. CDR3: CASTPGTGGAGANVLTF. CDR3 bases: TGTGCCAGCACCCCCGGGACAGGGGGCGCTGGGGCCAACGTCCTGACTTTC. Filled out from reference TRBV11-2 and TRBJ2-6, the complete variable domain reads EAGVAQSPRYKIIEKRQSVAFWCNPISGHATLYWYQQILGQGPKLLIQFQNNGVVDDSQLPKDRFSAERLKGVDSTLKIQPAKLEDSAVYLCASTPGTGGAGANVLTFGAGSRLTVL.

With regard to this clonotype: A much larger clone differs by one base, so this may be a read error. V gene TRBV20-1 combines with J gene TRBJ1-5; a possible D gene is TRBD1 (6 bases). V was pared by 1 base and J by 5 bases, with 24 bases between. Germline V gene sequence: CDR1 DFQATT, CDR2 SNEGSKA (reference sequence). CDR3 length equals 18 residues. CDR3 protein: CSARAGVRGYPRDQPQHF. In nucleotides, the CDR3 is TGCAGTGCTAGAGCAGGAGTCAGGGGTTACCCCCGCGATCAGCCCCAGCATTTT.

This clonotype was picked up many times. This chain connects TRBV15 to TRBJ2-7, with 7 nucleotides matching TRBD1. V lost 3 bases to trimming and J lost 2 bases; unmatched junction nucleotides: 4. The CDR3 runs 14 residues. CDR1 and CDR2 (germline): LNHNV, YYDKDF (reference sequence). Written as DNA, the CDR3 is TGTGCCACCAGCAGGACAGGGCTTGCCTACGAGCAGTACTTC. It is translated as CATSRTGLAYEQYF.

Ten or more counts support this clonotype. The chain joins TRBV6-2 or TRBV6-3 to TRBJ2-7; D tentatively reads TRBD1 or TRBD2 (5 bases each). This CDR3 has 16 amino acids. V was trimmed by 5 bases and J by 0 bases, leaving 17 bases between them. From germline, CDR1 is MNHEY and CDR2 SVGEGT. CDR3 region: CASSLGVSTSSYEQYF. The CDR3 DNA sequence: TGTGCCAGCAGTCTGGGGGTCAGCACCAGCTCCTACGAGCAGTACTTC.

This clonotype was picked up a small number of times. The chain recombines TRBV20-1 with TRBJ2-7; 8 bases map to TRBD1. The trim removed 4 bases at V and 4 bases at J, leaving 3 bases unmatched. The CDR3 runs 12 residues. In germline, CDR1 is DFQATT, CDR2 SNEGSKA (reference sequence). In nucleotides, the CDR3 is TGCAGTGCTAAGACAGGGGTATACGAGCAGTACTTC. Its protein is CSAKTGVYEQYF.

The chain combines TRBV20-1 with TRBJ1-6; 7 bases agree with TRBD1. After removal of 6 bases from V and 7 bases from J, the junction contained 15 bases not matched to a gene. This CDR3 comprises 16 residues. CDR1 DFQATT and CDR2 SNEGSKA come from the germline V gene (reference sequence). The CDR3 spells CSAATGAQPRNSPLHF. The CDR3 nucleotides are TGCAGTGCCGCTACAGGGGCGCAACCCCGAAATTCACCCCTCCACTTT.

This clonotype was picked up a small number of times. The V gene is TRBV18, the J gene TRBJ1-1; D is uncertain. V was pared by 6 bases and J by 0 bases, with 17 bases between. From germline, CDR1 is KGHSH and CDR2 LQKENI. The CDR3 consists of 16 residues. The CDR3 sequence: CASSPIERDLNTEAFF. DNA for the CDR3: TGTGCCAGCTCCCCGATAGAGAGAGACCTGAACACTGAAGCTTTCTTT.

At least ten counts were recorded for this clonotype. DNA for the CDR3: TGTGCCAGCAGCTTTAGCGGGGGGGAGACCCAGTACTTC. This encodes CASSFSGGETQYF. This chain links TRBV7-2 with TRBJ2-5; 10 nucleotides agree with TRBD2. Germline CDR1 reads SGHTA; CDR2 reads FQGNSA. V shed 3 bases and J 5 bases; nucleotides not matched to a gene: 0. This CDR3 is 13 amino acids long.

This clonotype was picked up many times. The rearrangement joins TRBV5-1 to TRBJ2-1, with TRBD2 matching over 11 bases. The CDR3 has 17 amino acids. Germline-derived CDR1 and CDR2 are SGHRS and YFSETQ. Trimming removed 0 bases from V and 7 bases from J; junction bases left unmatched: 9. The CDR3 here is CASSLDPTSGGRNEQFF. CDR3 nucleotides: TGCGCCAGCAGCTTGGACCCTACTAGCGGGGGCCGGAATGAGCAGTTCTTC.

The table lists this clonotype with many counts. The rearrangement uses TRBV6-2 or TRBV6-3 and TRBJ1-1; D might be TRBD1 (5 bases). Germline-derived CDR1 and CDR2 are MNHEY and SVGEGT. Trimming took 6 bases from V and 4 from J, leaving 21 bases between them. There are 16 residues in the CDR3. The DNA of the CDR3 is TGTGCCAGCAGCTCATGGGCCGGGACTCGGAGCACTGAAGCTTTCTTT. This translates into CASSSWAGTRSTEAFF.

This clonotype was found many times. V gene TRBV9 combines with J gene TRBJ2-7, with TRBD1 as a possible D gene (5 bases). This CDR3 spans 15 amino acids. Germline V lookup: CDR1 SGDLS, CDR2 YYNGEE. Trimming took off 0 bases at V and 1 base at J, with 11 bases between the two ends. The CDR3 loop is CASSVGAGHSYEQYF. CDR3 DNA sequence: TGTGCCAGCAGCGTAGGGGCAGGGCATTCCTACGAGCAGTACTTC.

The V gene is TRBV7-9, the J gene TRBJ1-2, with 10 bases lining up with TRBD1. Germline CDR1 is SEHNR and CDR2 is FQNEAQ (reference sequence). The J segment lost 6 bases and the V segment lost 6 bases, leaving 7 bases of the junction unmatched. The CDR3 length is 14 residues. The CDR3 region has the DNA TGTGCCAGCAGTCATGGGGGACAGGGGAATGGCTACACCTTC. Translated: CASSHGGQGNGYTF.

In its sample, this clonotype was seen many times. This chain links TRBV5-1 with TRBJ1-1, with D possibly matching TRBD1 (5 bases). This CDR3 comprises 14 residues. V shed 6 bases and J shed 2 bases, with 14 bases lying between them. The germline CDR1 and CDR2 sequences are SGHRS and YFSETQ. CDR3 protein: CASKKLGANTEAFF. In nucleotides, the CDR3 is TGCGCCAGCAAAAAACTCGGGGCAAACACTGAAGCTTTCTTT.

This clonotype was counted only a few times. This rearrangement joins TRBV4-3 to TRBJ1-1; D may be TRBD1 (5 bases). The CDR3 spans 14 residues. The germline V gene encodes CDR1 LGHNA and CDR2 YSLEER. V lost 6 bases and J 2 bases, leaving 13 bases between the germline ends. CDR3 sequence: CASSPQGFNTEAFF. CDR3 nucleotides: TGCGCCAGCAGTCCCCAGGGATTTAACACTGAAGCTTTCTTT.

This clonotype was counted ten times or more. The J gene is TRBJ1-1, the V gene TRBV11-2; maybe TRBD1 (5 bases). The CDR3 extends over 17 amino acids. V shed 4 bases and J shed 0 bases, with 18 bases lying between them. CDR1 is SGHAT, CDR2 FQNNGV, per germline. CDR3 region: CASSSPDRGALNTEAFF. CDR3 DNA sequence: TGTGCCAGCAGCTCCCCGGACCGGGGCGCCTTGAACACTGAAGCTTTCTTT.

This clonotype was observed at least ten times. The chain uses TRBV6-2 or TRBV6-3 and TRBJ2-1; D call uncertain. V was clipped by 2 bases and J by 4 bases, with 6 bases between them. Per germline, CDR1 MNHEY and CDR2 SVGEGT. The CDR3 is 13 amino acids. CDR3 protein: CASSYMIYNEQFF. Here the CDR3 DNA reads TGTGCCAGCAGTTACATGATTTACAATGAGCAGTTCTTC.

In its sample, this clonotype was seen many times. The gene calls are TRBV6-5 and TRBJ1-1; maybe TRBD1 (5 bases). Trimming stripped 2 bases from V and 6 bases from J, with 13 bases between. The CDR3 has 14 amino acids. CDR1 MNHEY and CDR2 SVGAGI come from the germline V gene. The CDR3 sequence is CASSYEGLGPEAFF. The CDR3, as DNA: TGTGCCAGCAGTTACGAAGGACTGGGACCTGAAGCTTTCTTT.

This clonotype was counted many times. Here the CDR3 reads CAISESVYEQYF. DNA for the CDR3: TGTGCCATCAGTGAGTCGGTCTACGAGCAGTACTTC. V gene TRBV10-3 combines with J gene TRBJ2-7; D gene uncertain. V lost 0 bases and J lost 3, with 3 bases in between. Germline CDR1 reads ENHRY; CDR2 reads SYGVKD. CDR3 length equals 12 residues.

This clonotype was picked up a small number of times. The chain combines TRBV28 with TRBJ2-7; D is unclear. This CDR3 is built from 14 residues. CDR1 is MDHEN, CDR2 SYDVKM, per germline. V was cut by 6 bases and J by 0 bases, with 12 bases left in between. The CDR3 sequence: CASSWSGSSYEQYF. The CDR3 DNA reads TGTGCCAGCAGCTGGAGTGGCAGCTCCTACGAGCAGTACTTC.

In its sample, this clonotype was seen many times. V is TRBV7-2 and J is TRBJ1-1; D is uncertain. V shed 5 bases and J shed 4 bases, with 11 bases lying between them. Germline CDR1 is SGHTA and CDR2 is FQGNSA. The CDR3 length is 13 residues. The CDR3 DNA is TGTGCCAGCAGCCCACCACCATTCACTGAAGCTTTCTTT. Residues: CASSPPPFTEAFF.

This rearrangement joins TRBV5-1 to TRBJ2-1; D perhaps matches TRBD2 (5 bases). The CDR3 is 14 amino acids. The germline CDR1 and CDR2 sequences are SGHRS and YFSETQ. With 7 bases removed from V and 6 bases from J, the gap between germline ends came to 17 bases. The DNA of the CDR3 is TGCGCCAGCGGTCGGGATTTGGGGTCCAATGAGCAGTTCTTC. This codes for CASGRDLGSNEQFF.

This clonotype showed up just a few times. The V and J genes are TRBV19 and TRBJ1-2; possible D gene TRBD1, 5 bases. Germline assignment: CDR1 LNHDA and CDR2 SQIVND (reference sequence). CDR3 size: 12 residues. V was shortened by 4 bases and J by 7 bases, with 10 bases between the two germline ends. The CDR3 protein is CASSNRTLGYTF. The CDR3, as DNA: TGTGCCAGTAGTAATCGGACACTTGGCTACACCTTC.

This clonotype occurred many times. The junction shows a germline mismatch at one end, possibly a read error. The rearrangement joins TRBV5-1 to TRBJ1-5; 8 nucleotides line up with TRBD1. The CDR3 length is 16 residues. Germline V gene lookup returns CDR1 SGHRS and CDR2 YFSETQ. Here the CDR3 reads CASTLGWTGNNQPQHF. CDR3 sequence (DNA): TGCGCCAGCACCTTGGGCTGGACAGGGAACAATCAGCCCCAGCATTTT.

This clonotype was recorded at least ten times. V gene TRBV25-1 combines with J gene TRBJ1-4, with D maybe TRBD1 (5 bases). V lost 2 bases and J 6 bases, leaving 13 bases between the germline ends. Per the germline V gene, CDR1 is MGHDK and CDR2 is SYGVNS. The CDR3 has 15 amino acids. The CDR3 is CASSETGTGHEKLFF. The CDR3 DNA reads TGTGCCAGCAGTGAAACCGGGACGGGACATGAAAAACTGTTTTTT.

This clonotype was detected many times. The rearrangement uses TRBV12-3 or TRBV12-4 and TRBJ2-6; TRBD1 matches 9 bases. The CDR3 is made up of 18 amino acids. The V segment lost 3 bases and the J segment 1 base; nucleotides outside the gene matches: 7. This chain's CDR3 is CASSFGTGFGSGANVLTF. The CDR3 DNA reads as TGTGCCAGCAGTTTTGGGACAGGGTTTGGGTCTGGGGCCAACGTCCTGACTTTC.

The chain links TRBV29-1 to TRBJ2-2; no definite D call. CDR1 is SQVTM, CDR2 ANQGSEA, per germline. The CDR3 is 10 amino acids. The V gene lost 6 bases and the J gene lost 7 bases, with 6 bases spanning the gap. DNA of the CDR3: TGCAGCGTGAAACACGGGGAGCTGTTTTTT. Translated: CSVKHGELFF.

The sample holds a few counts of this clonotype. CDR3 DNA sequence: TGTGCCAGCAGGGACAGTAACACAGATACGCAGTATTTT. This sequence encodes CASRDSNTDTQYF. This rearrangement joins TRBV2 to TRBJ2-3, with D possibly being TRBD1 (6 bases). The CDR3 is 13 amino acids. V lost 6 bases to trimming and J lost 2 bases, with 9 bases between them. Germline-derived CDR1 and CDR2 are SNHLY and FYNNEI.

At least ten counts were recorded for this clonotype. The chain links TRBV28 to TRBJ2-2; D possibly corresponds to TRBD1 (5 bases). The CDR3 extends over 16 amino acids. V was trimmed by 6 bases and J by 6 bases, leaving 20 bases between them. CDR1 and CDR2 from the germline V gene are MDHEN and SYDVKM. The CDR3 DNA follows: TGTGCCAGCAGCACTATCATGGGGCATTGGGCCGGGGAGCTGTTTTTT. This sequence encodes CASSTIMGHWAGELFF.